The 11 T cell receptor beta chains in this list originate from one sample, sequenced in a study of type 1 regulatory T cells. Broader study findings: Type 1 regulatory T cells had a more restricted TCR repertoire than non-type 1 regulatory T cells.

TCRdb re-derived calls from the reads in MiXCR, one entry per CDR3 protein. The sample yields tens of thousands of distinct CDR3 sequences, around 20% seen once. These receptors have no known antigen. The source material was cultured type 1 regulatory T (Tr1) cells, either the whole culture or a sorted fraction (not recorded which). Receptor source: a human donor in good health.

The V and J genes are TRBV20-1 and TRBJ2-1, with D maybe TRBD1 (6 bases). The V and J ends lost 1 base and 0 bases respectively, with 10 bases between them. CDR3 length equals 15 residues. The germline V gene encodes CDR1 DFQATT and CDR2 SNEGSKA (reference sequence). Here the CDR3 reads CSARGMGASYNEQFF. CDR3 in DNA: TGCAGTGCTAGAGGTATGGGGGCCTCCTACAATGAGCAGTTCTTC.

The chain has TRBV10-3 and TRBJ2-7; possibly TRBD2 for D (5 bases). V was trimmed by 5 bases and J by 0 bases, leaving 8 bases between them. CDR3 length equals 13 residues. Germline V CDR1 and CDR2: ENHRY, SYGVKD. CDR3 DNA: TGTGCCATCAGTCGCGGGCTCTCCTACGAGCAGTACTTC. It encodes CAISRGLSYEQYF.

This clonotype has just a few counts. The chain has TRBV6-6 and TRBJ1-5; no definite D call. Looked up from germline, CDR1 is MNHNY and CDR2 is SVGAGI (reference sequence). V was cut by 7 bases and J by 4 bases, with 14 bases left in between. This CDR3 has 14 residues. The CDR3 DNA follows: TGTGCCAGCAACCAGAGAGGCTCGAATCAGCCCCAGCATTTT. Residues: CASNQRGSNQPQHF.

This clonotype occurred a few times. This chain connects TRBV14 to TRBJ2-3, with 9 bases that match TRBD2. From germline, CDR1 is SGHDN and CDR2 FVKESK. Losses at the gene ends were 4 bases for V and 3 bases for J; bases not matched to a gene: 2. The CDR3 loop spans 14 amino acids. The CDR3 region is CASSLAGVTDTQYF. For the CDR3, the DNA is TGTGCCAGCAGCCTAGCGGGAGTGACAGATACGCAGTATTTT.

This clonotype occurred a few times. In DNA, the CDR3 is TGTGCCAGCAGTTTCAGGGGACTTAGAGCTTTCTTT. Translated, it gives CASSFRGLRAFF. This chain uses TRBV27 with TRBJ1-1, with D tentatively TRBD1 (6 bases). V lost 3 bases, J lost 10 bases, and 12 bases lay in between. The CDR3 consists of 12 residues. Germline values: CDR1 MNHEY, CDR2 SMNVEV (reference sequence).

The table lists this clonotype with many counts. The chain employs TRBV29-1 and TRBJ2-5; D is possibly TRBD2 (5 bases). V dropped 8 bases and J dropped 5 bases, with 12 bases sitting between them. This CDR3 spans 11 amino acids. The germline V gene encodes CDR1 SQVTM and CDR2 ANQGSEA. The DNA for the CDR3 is TGCAGCTTCGGGATCGGCGAGACCCAGTACTTC. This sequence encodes CSFGIGETQYF.

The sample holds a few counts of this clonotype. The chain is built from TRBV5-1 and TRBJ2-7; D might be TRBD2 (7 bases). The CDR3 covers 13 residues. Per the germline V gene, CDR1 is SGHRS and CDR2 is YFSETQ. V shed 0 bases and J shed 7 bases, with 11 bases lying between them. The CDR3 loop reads CASSLAGGLEQYF. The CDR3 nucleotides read TGCGCCAGCAGCTTGGCCGGGGGGCTAGAGCAGTACTTC.

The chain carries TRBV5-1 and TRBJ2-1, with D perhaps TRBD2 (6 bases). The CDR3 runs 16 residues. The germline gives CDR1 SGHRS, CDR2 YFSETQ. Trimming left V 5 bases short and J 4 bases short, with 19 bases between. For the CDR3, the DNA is TGCGCCAGCAGTGAACTAGTGGGAGGACTATACAATGAGCAGTTCTTC. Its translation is CASSELVGGLYNEQFF.

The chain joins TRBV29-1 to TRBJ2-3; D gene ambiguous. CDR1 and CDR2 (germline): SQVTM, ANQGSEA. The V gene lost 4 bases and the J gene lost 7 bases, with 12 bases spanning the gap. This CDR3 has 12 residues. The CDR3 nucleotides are TGCAGCGTTGTGGAGCCGGTGTATACGCAGTATTTT. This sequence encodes CSVVEPVYTQYF.

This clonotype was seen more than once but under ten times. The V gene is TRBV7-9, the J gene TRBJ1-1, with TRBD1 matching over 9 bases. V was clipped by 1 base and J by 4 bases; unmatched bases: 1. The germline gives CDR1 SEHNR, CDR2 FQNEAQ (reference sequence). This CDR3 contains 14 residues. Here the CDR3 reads CASSLGGQGTEAFF. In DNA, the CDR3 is TGTGCCAGCAGCTTAGGGGGACAGGGCACTGAAGCTTTCTTT. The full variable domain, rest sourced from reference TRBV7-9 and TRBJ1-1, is DTGVSQNPRHKITKRGQNVTFRCDPISEHNRLYWYRQTLGQGPEFLTYFQNEAQLEKSRLLSDRFSAERPKGSFSTLEIQRTEQGDSAMYLCASSLGGQGTEAFFGQGTRLTVV.

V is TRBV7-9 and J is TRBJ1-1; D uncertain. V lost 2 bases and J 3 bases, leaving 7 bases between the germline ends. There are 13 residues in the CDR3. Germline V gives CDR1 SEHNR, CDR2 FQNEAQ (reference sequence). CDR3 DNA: TGTGCCAGCAGCTTACATGGAGACACTGAAGCTTTCTTT. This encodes CASSLHGDTEAFF.